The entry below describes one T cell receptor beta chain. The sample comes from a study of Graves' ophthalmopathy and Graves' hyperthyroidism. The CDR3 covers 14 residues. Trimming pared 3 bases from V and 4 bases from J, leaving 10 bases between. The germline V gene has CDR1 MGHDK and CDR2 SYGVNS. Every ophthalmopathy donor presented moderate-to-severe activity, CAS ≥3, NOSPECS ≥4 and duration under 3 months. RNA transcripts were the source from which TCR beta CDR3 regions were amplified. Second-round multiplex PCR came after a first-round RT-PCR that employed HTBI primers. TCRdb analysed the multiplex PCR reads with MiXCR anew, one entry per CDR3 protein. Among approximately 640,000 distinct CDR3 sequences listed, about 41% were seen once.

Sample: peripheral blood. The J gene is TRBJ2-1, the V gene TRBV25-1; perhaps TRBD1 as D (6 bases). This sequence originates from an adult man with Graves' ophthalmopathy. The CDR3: CASSESRGYNEQFF. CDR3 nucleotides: TGTGCCAGCAGTGAGTCCAGGGGATACAATGAGCAGTTCTTC.